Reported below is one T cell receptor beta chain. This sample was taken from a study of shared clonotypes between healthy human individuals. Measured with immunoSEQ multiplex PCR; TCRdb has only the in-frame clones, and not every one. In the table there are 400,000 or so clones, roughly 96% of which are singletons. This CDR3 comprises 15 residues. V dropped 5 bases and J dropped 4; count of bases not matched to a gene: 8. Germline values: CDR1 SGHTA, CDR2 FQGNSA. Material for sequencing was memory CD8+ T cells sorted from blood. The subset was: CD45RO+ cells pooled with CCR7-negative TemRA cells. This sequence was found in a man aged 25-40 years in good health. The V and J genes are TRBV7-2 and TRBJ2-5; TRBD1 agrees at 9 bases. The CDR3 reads CASSEQGARRETQYF. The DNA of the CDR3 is TGTGCCAGCAGCGAACAGGGGGCGAGGAGAGAGACCCAGTACTTC.